These 3 T cell receptor beta chains share one sample of origin, sequenced in a study of cytomegalovirus exposure and HLA in healthy donors. Data came from immunoSEQ multiplex PCR; TCRdb stores just in-frame clones and leaves some out. Of 160,000 or so clones listed, 88% are singletons. Sequencing was carried out using PBMCs. Every receptor here comes from a man aged 18 to 30 in good health and CMV-seronegative.

This sequence joins TRBV7-9 and TRBJ2-2, with no clear D. The CDR3 is made up of 15 amino acids. V was shortened by 2 bases and J by 2 bases, with 9 bases between the two germline ends. CDR1 and CDR2 (germline): SEHNR, FQNEAQ (reference sequence). CDR3: CASSLTMLNTGELFF. The CDR3 DNA reads as TGTGCCAGCAGCTTAACAATGTTAAACACCGGGGAGCTGTTTTTT. The full variable domain, with the rest looked up from reference TRBV7-9 and TRBJ2-2, is DTGVSQNPRHKITKRGQNVTFRCDPISEHNRLYWYRQTLGQGPEFLTYFQNEAQLEKSRLLSDRFSAERPKGSFSTLEIQRTEQGDSAMYLCASSLTMLNTGELFFGEGSRLTVL.

The chain links TRBV11-2 to TRBJ2-2; D is uncertain. Germline V CDR1 and CDR2: SGHAT, FQNNGV. The V end lost 1 base, the J end lost 4 bases, and 7 bases lay between the germline ends. This CDR3 has 14 residues. The CDR3 loop is CASSLVTSTGELFF. CDR3 sequence (DNA): TGTGCCAGCAGCTTAGTAACGAGCACCGGGGAGCTGTTTTTT.

The chain has TRBV27 and TRBJ1-2; D gene unclear. Germline CDR1 and CDR2: MNHEY and SMNVEV (reference sequence). V lost 3 bases to trimming and J lost 0 bases, with 5 bases between them. The CDR3 is made up of 13 amino acids. In DNA form, the CDR3 reads TGTGCCAGCAGTTTCCACTCTAACTATGGCTACACCTTC. Residues: CASSFHSNYGYTF.